These 12 T cell receptor beta chains were sequenced from one sample in a study of blood T cell repertoires in COVID-19. Libraries were prepared by immunoSEQ multiplex PCR; TCRdb keeps only in-frame clonotypes and omits some of them. The table includes around 93,000 clones, about 87% detected once. Sequenced input: peripheral blood. The receptor source for this set is a human donor in a cohort sampled during active COVID-19.

The chain carries TRBV3-1 (or the pseudogene TRBV3-2) and TRBJ1-3; maybe TRBD1 (6 bases). Trimming took off 5 bases at V and 3 bases at J, with 11 bases between the two ends. The CDR3 is made up of 14 amino acids. From germline, CDR1 is LGHDT and CDR2 YNNKEL (reference sequence). In DNA form, the CDR3 reads TGTGCCAGCAGCGGCGGACAGAGTGGAAACACCATATATTTT. Its protein product is CASSGGQSGNTIYF.

The chain joins TRBV4-2 to TRBJ2-1; 9 bases align to TRBD1. The CDR3 contains 14 residues. Trimming removed 5 bases from V and 5 bases from J; junction bases left unmatched: 4. CDR1 and CDR2 (germline): LGHNA, YNFKEQ. CDR3 sequence: CASSLRTGDNEQFF. The CDR3 DNA sequence: TGTGCCAGCAGCTTAAGGACAGGGGACAATGAGCAGTTCTTC.

The chain recombines TRBV19 with TRBJ1-3, with D perhaps TRBD1 (6 bases). The CDR3 covers 16 residues. Trimming removed 9 bases at V and 0 bases at J, with 18 bases between. Germline V gene lookup returns CDR1 LNHDA and CDR2 SQIVND (reference sequence). The DNA for the CDR3 is TGTGCCAGCCCTAAGGGGGTCCCCCTCTCTGGAAACACCATATATTTT. It yields the protein CASPKGVPLSGNTIYF.

For the CDR3, the DNA is TGCGCCAGCAGCCAAGGAAGGGGCCCCGGTGCTAGCACAGATACGCAGTATTTT. Translating it yields CASSQGRGPGASTDTQYF. This chain links TRBV4-1 with TRBJ2-3, with D possibly being TRBD1 (5 bases). The CDR3 is 18 amino acids. Trimming shortened V by 1 base and J by 0 bases, and 17 bases separated the two germline ends. Germline V lookup: CDR1 MGHRA, CDR2 YSYEKL.

The chain uses TRBV27 and TRBJ2-1; D not resolved. The CDR3 is 16 amino acids. Trimming stripped 7 bases from V and 7 bases from J, with 23 bases between. Germline V CDR1 and CDR2: MNHEY, SMNVEV (reference sequence). The CDR3 reads CASNLISRRSVNEQFF. CDR3 coding DNA: TGTGCCAGCAACCTTATATCAAGGAGATCGGTAAATGAGCAGTTCTTC.

The chain employs TRBV6-2 or TRBV6-3 and TRBJ1-5; TRBD1 matches 8 bases. The CDR3 totals 14 residues. Germline V gene sequence: CDR1 MNHEY, CDR2 SVGEGT. V lost 4 bases to trimming and J lost 9 bases; unmatched junction nucleotides: 8. CDR3 protein: CASSSQGALGPQHF. In DNA form, the CDR3 reads TGTGCCAGCAGTTCCCAGGGGGCCTTGGGGCCCCAGCATTTT.

This chain uses TRBV7-8 with TRBJ2-7; possible D gene TRBD1, 6 bases. Trimming stripped 1 base from V and 0 bases from J, with 7 bases between. Per the germline V gene, CDR1 is SGHVS and CDR2 is FQNEAQ. This CDR3 has 14 residues. CDR3 coding DNA: TGTGCCAGCAGCTTAGGGACAGACTCCTACGAGCAGTACTTC. This encodes CASSLGTDSYEQYF.

J is TRBJ1-2 and V is TRBV4-3; the D gene is possibly TRBD1 (6 bases). The CDR3 covers 13 residues. Trimming took off 2 bases at V and 7 bases at J, with 11 bases between the two ends. Germline V lookup: CDR1 LGHNA, CDR2 YSLEER. CDR3 protein: CASSQQNRVGYTF. The DNA of the CDR3 is TGCGCCAGCAGCCAACAAAACAGGGTTGGCTACACCTTC.

V gene TRBV18 combines with J gene TRBJ1-2, with D maybe TRBD1 (6 bases). The CDR3 has 16 amino acids. Germline values: CDR1 KGHSH, CDR2 LQKENI. V dropped 3 bases and J dropped 0 bases, with 14 bases sitting between them. This CDR3 reads CASSPGQRVTNYGYTF. The DNA of the CDR3 is TGTGCCAGCTCACCCGGACAGCGAGTAACTAACTATGGCTACACCTTC.

The genes are TRBV5-1 and TRBJ2-1, with D maybe TRBD2 (5 bases). V lost 0 bases to trimming and J lost 3 bases, with 7 bases between them. Germline V gene sequence: CDR1 SGHRS, CDR2 YFSETQ. This CDR3 comprises 14 residues. DNA of the CDR3: TGCGCCAGCAGCTTGGAGGCGGGCTACAATGAGCAGTTCTTC. It is translated as CASSLEAGYNEQFF.

This clone was counted between two and nine times. This chain connects TRBV7-3 to TRBJ1-1, with D tentatively TRBD1 (5 bases). CDR3 length: 13 residues. CDR1 is SGHTA, CDR2 FQGTGA, per germline. Trimming removed 5 bases at V and 1 base at J, with 8 bases between. The CDR3 sequence: CASSRQGNTEAFF. In nucleotides, the CDR3 is TGTGCCAGCAGCAGGCAGGGGAACACTGAAGCTTTCTTT.

This clone was detected only a few times. The chain is built from TRBV7-9 and TRBJ2-3; TRBD2 aligns across 8 bases. The ends lost 1 base at V and 4 bases at J; junction bases unmatched: 7. Germline lookup yields CDR1 SEHNR and CDR2 FQNEAQ (reference sequence). This CDR3 has 16 residues. The CDR3 reads CASSLDIGTRSDTQYF. The DNA of the CDR3 is TGTGCCAGCAGCTTAGATATCGGGACTAGATCAGATACGCAGTATTTT. Full variable domain (remainder filled in from reference TRBV7-9 and TRBJ2-3): DTGVSQNPRHKITKRGQNVTFRCDPISEHNRLYWYRQTLGQGPEFLTYFQNEAQLEKSRLLSDRFSAERPKGSFSTLEIQRTEQGDSAMYLCASSLDIGTRSDTQYFGPGTRLTVL.